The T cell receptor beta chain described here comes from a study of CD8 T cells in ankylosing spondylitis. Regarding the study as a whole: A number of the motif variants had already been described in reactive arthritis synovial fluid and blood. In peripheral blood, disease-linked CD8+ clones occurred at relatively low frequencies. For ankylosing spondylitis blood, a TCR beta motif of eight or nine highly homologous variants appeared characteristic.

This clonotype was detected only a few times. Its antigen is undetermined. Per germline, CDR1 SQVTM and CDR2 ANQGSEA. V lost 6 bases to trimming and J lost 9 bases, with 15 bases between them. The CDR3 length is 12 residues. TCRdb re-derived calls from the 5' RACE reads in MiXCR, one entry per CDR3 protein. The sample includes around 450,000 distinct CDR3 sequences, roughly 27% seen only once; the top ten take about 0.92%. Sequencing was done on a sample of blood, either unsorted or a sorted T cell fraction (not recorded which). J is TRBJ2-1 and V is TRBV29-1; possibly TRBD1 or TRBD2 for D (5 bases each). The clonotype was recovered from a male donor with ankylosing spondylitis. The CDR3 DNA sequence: TGCAGCGTGGGGACCCTGGACGGTGAGCAGTTCTTC. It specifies CSVGTLDGEQFF.